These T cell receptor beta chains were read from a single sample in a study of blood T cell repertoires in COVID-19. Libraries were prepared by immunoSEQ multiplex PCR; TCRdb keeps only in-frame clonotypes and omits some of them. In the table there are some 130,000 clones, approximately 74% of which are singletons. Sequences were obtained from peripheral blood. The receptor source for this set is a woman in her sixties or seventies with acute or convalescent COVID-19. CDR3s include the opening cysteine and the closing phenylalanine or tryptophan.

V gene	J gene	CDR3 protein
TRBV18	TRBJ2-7	CASSPRGEGQSNEQYF
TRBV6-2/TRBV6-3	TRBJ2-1	CASSRFLGQGAGNEQFF
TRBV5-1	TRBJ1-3	CASSSGQGAMKGNTIYF
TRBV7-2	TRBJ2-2	CASSTLGLAGGLNTGELFF
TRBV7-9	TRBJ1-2	CASSLARDGYTF
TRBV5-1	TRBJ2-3	CASSSYLTADTQYF
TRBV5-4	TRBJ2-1	CASSRLDGGDEQFF
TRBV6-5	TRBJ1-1	CASSRQGVMNTEAFF
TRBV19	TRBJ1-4	CASLGTINEKLFF
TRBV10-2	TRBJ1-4	CASSPRSSEKLFF
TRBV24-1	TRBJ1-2	CATNGTALYGYTF
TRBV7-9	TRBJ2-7	CASSLDREQYF
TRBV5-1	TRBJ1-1	CASSPRPTGGVTEAFF
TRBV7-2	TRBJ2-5	CASSLYIAGRWKTQYF
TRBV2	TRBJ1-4	CASSEGTQGEKLFF
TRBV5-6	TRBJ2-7	CASSLTGPYEQYF
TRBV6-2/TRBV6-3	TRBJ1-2	CASSPLGRGAYGYTF
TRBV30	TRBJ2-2	CALDRVNTGELFF
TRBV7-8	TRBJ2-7	CASSLREGIYEQYF
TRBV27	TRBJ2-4	CASSDNRGLAKNIQYF
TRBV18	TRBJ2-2	CASSPTGSYTGELFF
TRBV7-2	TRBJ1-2	CASTPGEGNYGYTF
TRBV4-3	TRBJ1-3	CASSQEWQGASGNTIYF